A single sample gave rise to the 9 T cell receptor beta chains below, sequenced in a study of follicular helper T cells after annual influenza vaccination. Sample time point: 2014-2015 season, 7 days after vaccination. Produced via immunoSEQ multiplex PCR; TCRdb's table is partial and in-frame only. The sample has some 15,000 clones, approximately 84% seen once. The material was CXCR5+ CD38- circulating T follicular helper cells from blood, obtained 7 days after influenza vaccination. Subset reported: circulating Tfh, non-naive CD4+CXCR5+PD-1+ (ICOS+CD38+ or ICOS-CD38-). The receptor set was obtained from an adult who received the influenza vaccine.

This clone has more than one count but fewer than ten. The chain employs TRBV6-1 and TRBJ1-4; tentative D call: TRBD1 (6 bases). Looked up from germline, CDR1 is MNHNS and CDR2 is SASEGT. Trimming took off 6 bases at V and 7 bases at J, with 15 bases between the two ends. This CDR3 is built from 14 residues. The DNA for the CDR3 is TGTGCCAGCAGGCCCGGGGGGGGCAGTGAAAAACTGTTTTTT. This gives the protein CASRPGGGSEKLFF.

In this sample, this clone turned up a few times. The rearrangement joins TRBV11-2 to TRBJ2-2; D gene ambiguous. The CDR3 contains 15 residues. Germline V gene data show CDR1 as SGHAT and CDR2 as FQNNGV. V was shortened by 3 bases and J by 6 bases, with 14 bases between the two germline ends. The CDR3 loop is CASSFLASVPGELFF. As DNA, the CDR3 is TGTGCCAGCAGCTTTTTGGCTTCCGTACCCGGGGAGCTGTTTTTT.

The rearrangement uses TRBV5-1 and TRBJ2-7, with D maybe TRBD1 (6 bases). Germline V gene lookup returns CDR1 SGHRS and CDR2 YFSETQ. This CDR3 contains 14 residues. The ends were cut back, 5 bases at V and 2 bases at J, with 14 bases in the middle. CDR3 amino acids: CASRRDTGPYEQYF. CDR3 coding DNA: TGCGCCAGCAGACGGGACACCGGCCCCTACGAGCAGTACTTC.

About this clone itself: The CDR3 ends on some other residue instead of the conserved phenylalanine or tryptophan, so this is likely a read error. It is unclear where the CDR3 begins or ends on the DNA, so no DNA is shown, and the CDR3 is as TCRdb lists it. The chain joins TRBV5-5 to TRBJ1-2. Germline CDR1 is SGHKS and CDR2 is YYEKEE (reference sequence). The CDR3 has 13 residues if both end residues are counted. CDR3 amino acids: CASSFPGRSDLSL.

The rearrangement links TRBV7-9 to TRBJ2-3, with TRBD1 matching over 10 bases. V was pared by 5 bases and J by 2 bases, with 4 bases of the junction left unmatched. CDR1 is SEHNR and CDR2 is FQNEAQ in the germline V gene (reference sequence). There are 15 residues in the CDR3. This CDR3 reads CASSLDRGYTDTQYF. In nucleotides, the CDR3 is TGTGCCAGCAGCCTGGACAGGGGGTACACAGATACGCAGTATTTT.

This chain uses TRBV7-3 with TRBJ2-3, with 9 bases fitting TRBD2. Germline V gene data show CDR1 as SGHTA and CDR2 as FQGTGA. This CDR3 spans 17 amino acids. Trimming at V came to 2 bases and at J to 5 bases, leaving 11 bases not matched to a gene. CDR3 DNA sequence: TGTGCCAGCAGCTTACGGTCGGGCGGGGGGGCGAGAGATACGCAGTATTTT. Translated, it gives CASSLRSGGGARDTQYF.

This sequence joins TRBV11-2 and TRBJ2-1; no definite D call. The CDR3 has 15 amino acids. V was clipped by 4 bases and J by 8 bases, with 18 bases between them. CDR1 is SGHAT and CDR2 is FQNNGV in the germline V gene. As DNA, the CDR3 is TGTGCCAGCAGCTACCTCTGGAGCGCCCCGGATGAGCAGTTCTTC. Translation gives CASSYLWSAPDEQFF.

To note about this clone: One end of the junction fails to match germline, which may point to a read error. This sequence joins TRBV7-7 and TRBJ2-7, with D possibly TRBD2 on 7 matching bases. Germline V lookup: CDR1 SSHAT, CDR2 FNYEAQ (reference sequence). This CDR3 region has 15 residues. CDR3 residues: CASSPGIAGAAEQYF. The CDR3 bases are TGTGCTAGCAGCCCCGGCATTGCGGGGGCGGCCGAGCAGTACTTC.

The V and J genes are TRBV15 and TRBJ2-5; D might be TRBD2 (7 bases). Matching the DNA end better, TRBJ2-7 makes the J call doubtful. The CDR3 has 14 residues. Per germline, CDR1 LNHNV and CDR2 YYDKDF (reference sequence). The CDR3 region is CATSTGHRGAEQYF. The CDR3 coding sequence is TGTGCCACCAGTACGGGACACCGGGGGGCCGAGCAGTACTTC.